The 26 T cell receptor beta chains given below trace back to one sample, sequenced in a study of blood T cell repertoires in COVID-19. Sequencing was performed with immunoSEQ multiplex PCR; in TCRdb, only in-frame clones are kept and a portion is missing. The sample has over 200,000 clones; approximately 80% are singletons. Input material: PBMCs or T cells enriched from blood (not recorded which). These receptors were taken from a man in his forties or fifties who had recovered from COVID-19.

The V gene is TRBV14, the J gene TRBJ2-2; D might be TRBD1 (5 bases). The CDR3 is 15 amino acids. CDR1 and CDR2 from the germline V gene are SGHDN and FVKESK. V lost 0 bases to trimming and J lost 7 bases, with 12 bases between them. In DNA form, the CDR3 reads TGTGCCAGCAGCCAAGATAGGGGCGTAGGCGGGGAGCTGTTTTTT. Amino acids: CASSQDRGVGGELFF.

This rearrangement joins TRBV18 to TRBJ2-1; D not resolved. V lost 0 bases and J 2 bases, leaving 11 bases between the germline ends. Germline V gene data show CDR1 as KGHSH and CDR2 as LQKENI. The CDR3 consists of 16 residues. The CDR3 nucleotides read TGTGCCAGCTCACCACCGGTAGATATAGCCTACAATGAGCAGTTCTTC. This codes for CASSPPVDIAYNEQFF.

This clone was detected once. The chain employs TRBV7-2 and TRBJ2-7; 7 bases fit TRBD1. Trimming cost V 5 bases and J 0 bases; bases outside gene matches: 1. There are 13 residues in the CDR3. Per the germline V gene, CDR1 is SGHTA and CDR2 is FQGNSA. The CDR3 spells CASSRQGSYEQYF. The CDR3, as DNA: TGTGCCAGCAGCAGACAGGGCTCCTACGAGCAGTACTTC. Supplemented by reference TRBV7-2 and TRBJ2-7, the full variable domain reads GAGVSQSPSNKVTEKGKDVELRCDPISGHTALYWYRQSLGQGLEFLIYFQGNSAPDKSGLPSDRFSAERTGGSVSTLTIQRTQQEDSAVYLCASSRQGSYEQYFGPGTRLTVT.

The rearrangement joins TRBV6-4 to TRBJ2-1, with D tentatively TRBD2 (5 bases). V was trimmed by 3 bases and J by 3 bases, leaving 15 bases between them. Germline CDR1 reads MRHNA; CDR2 reads SNTAGT. The CDR3 length is 16 residues. CDR3 bases: TGTGCCAGCAGTGAGTCGGGGTCTGAAGTCTACAATGAGCAGTTCTTC. Protein product: CASSESGSEVYNEQFF.

Notes on this clone: This CDR3 is also generated by other DNA sequences in the sample. This chain joins TRBV2 and TRBJ1-5; D is possibly TRBD1 (5 bases). The V end was cut by 8 bases, the J end by 2 bases, with 13 bases between. CDR1 is SNHLY, CDR2 FYNNEI, per germline. CDR3 size: 14 residues. The CDR3 nucleotides are TGTGCCAGCGGGAGGGGCAGGGGCAATCAGCCCCAGCATTTT. This gives the protein CASGRGRGNQPQHF.

The chain is built from TRBV5-1 and TRBJ2-3, with D possibly TRBD1 on 5 matching bases. CDR3 size: 14 residues. Trimming stripped 4 bases from V and 6 bases from J, with 15 bases between. The germline V gene encodes CDR1 SGHRS and CDR2 YFSETQ. For the CDR3, the DNA is TGCGCCAGCAGCCAGGGCGAGCGTAGCGATACGCAGTATTTT. As protein: CASSQGERSDTQYF. The full variable domain, completed using reference TRBV5-1 and TRBJ2-3, is KAGVTQTPRYLIKTRGQQVTLSCSPISGHRSVSWYQQTPGQGLQFLFEYFSETQRNKGNFPGRFSGRQFSNSRSEMNVSTLELGDSALYLCASSQGERSDTQYFGPGTRLTVL.

The genes are TRBV5-1 and TRBJ2-7; 10 bases fit TRBD2. This CDR3 spans 14 amino acids. Trimming took 6 bases from V and 5 from J; bases not matched to a gene: 8. Germline lookup yields CDR1 SGHRS and CDR2 YFSETQ. As DNA, the CDR3 is TGCGCCAGCATGGTTGGGCTAGCGGGGGACGAGCAGTACTTC. Amino acids: CASMVGLAGDEQYF.

The CDR3 region is CASSIRLNEQFF. Here the CDR3 DNA reads TGTGCCAGTAGTATCCGTCTAAATGAGCAGTTCTTC. This sequence joins TRBV19 and TRBJ2-1; D remains ambiguous. Trimming left V 3 bases short and J 7 bases short, with 7 bases between. Germline loops: CDR1 LNHDA, CDR2 SQIVND (reference sequence). The CDR3 covers 12 residues.

This rearrangement joins TRBV5-4 to TRBJ2-3, with D unclear. The V end was cut by 7 bases, the J end by 0 bases, with 9 bases between. Germline-derived CDR1 and CDR2 are SGHNT and YYREEE (reference sequence). The CDR3 spans 13 residues. The CDR3 protein is CASHTDSTDTQYF. The CDR3 nucleotides are TGTGCCAGCCATACAGACAGCACAGATACGCAGTATTTT. Based on the CDR3 plus reference TRBV5-4 and TRBJ2-3, the full variable domain is ETGVTQSPTHLIKTRGQQVTLRCSSQSGHNTVSWYQQALGQGPQFIFQYYREEENGRGNFPPRFSGLQFPNYSSELNVNALELDDSALYLCASHTDSTDTQYFGPGTRLTVL.

The rearrangement uses TRBV7-6 and TRBJ2-7, with 7 bases aligning to TRBD2. The CDR3 spans 17 residues. Looked up from germline, CDR1 is SGHVS and CDR2 is FNYEAQ. Trimming took 1 base from V and 3 from J; bases not matched to a gene: 12. This chain's CDR3 is CASSLGRSGTKSYEQYF. CDR3 in DNA: TGTGCCAGCAGCTTAGGTAGGAGCGGGACCAAAAGCTACGAGCAGTACTTC.

The genes are TRBV6-2 or TRBV6-3 and TRBJ1-4; the match to TRBD1 covers 9 bases. Germline V CDR1 and CDR2: MNHEY, SVGEGT. This CDR3 region has 17 residues. V lost 5 bases, J lost 4 bases, and 11 bases stayed unmatched. CDR3 loop: CASSGLPGQGINEKLFF. CDR3 coding DNA: TGTGCCAGCAGTGGACTACCCGGACAGGGGATTAATGAAAAACTGTTTTTT.

This chain uses TRBV6-5 with TRBJ2-1, with 8 bases fitting TRBD2. The length of the CDR3 is 15 residues. Germline V gene sequence: CDR1 MNHEY, CDR2 SVGAGI. Trimming cost V 1 base and J 9 bases; bases outside gene matches: 8. The CDR3 spells CASSYFTSGRGEQFF. The CDR3 DNA follows: TGTGCCAGCAGTTACTTTACTAGCGGTAGAGGTGAGCAGTTCTTC.

The chain is built from TRBV20-1 and TRBJ2-5, with D unresolved. Per germline, CDR1 DFQATT and CDR2 SNEGSKA (reference sequence). V was clipped by 3 bases and J by 3 bases, with 5 bases between them. The CDR3 runs to 11 residues. In nucleotides, the CDR3 is TGCAGTGCTAGCCATGAAGAGACCCAGTACTTC. It translates to CSASHEETQYF.

This chain connects TRBV5-6 to TRBJ1-1; the match to TRBD1 covers 10 bases. The CDR3 totals 18 residues. Germline CDR1 and CDR2: SGHDT and YYEEEE. V was clipped by 0 bases and J by 5 bases; unmatched bases: 13. The CDR3 region is CASSLASGQGFLGTEAFF. DNA for the CDR3: TGTGCCAGCAGCTTGGCCTCGGGACAGGGGTTTTTGGGGACTGAAGCTTTCTTT.

The J gene is TRBJ2-7, the V gene TRBV3-1 (or the pseudogene TRBV3-2); the D is unclear. This CDR3 has 11 amino acids. V lost 1 base and J 7 bases, leaving 5 bases between the germline ends. Germline CDR1 LGHDT, CDR2 YNNKEL (reference sequence). CDR3 in amino acids: CASSQAREQYF. The CDR3 nucleotides read TGTGCCAGCAGCCAAGCTCGGGAGCAGTACTTC.

This clone came up once. The chain links TRBV7-7 to TRBJ2-5; a possible D gene is TRBD2 (6 bases). Per germline, CDR1 SSHAT and CDR2 FNYEAQ (reference sequence). The CDR3 loop spans 15 amino acids. Trimming took 5 bases from V and 2 from J, leaving 15 bases between them. The CDR3 loop is CASSRRVGGQETQYF. As DNA, the CDR3 is TGTGCCAGCAGCCGGCGGGTGGGGGGACAAGAGACCCAGTACTTC.

The table lists this clone with a count of one. The genes are TRBV18 and TRBJ1-2, with a possible D match to TRBD1 (6 bases). The V end lost 0 bases, the J end lost 2 bases, and 7 bases lay between the germline ends. This CDR3 is built from 14 residues. CDR1 and CDR2 (germline): KGHSH, LQKENI. The CDR3: CASSPPRGNYGYTF. CDR3 coding DNA: TGTGCCAGCTCACCACCGAGGGGGAACTATGGCTACACCTTC.

The chain recombines TRBV6-5 with TRBJ1-6, with D possibly TRBD1 on 5 matching bases. The CDR3 spans 15 residues. Germline V gene sequence: CDR1 MNHEY, CDR2 SVGAGI. Trimming removed 2 bases from V and 7 bases from J, with 12 bases in between. CDR3 amino acids: CASSYGGASNSPLHF. CDR3 DNA sequence: TGTGCCAGCAGTTACGGAGGGGCCAGCAATTCACCCCTCCACTTT.

This clone has only a few counts. The V gene is TRBV7-8, the J gene TRBJ1-6, with D maybe TRBD1 (6 bases). The CDR3 sequence is 14 residues long. From germline, CDR1 is SGHVS and CDR2 FQNEAQ. The ends were cut back, 5 bases at V and 10 bases at J, with 15 bases in the middle. In DNA form, the CDR3 reads TGTGCCAGCAGCCCCAGGGACAATCGGTCACCCCTCCACTTT. Amino acids: CASSPRDNRSPLHF.

The V gene is TRBV5-6, the J gene TRBJ1-4; unclear D gene. The CDR3 loop spans 15 amino acids. Looked up from germline, CDR1 is SGHDT and CDR2 is YYEEEE. Trimming left V 0 bases short and J 6 bases short, with 12 bases between. CDR3 sequence: CASSLDTTGYEKLFF. CDR3 DNA sequence: TGTGCCAGCAGCTTGGATACAACCGGGTATGAAAAACTGTTTTTT.

This clone was recorded once. The chain carries TRBV2 and TRBJ2-1; 7 nucleotides line up with TRBD1. From germline, CDR1 is SNHLY and CDR2 FYNNEI. Trimming took 5 bases from V and 9 from J; bases not matched to a gene: 7. This CDR3 is built from 13 residues. CDR3 protein: CASSWGTVGEQFF. The CDR3 DNA sequence: TGTGCCAGCAGTTGGGGGACAGTGGGTGAGCAGTTCTTC.

The chain links TRBV10-1 to TRBJ2-3; 9 nucleotides match TRBD2. Germline lookup yields CDR1 WNHNN and CDR2 SYGVQD (reference sequence). This CDR3 is built from 14 residues. Trimming removed 8 bases from V and 4 bases from J; junction bases left unmatched: 7. The CDR3 nucleotides read TGCGCCAGCGAAGGCGGGAGGGCCTCAGATACGCAGTATTTT. Amino acid sequence: CASEGGRASDTQYF.

V gene TRBV28 combines with J gene TRBJ1-1, with TRBD1 as a possible D gene (6 bases). With 6 bases removed from V and 0 bases from J, the gap between germline ends came to 11 bases. The length of the CDR3 is 14 residues. The germline gives CDR1 MDHEN, CDR2 SYDVKM. The CDR3, as DNA: TGTGCCAGCAGCCCGGGACATATGAACACTGAAGCTTTCTTT. It is translated as CASSPGHMNTEAFF.

V and J are TRBV28 and TRBJ2-7; 11 bases line up with TRBD2. Germline V gives CDR1 MDHEN, CDR2 SYDVKM. The CDR3 extends over 16 amino acids. Germline trimming cut 2 bases from V and 3 bases from J; bases unmatched to any gene: 6. The CDR3 DNA follows: TGTGCCAGCAGTTTACGGAGTAGCGGGAGGGGCTACGAGCAGTACTTC. It codes for CASSLRSSGRGYEQYF. Using reference TRBV28 and TRBJ2-7 for the parts outside the CDR3, the full variable domain is DVKVTQSSRYLVKRTGEKVFLECVQDMDHENMFWYRQDPGLGLRLIYFSYDVKMKEKGDIPEGYSVSREKKERFSLILESASTNQTSMYLCASSLRSSGRGYEQYFGPGTRLTVT.

The chain links TRBV4-2 to TRBJ1-2; no reliable D call. The CDR3 totals 15 residues. The germline V gene has CDR1 LGHNA and CDR2 YNFKEQ. V lost 1 base to trimming and J lost 4 bases, with 13 bases between them. CDR3 loop: CASSQVEGTAYGYTF. In DNA form, the CDR3 reads TGTGCCAGCAGCCAAGTTGAGGGCACCGCCTATGGCTACACCTTC.

The chain recombines TRBV7-9 with TRBJ1-4; TRBD1 aligns across 7 bases. This CDR3 comprises 15 residues. V dropped 8 bases and J dropped 3; count of bases not matched to a gene: 9. CDR1 and CDR2 (germline): SEHNR, FQNEAQ (reference sequence). The CDR3 coding sequence is TGTGCCAGCGAACGAGGGGGCATATCTAATGAAAAACTGTTTTTT. Encoded protein: CASERGGISNEKLFF.